These T cell receptor beta chains were read from a single sample in a study of glioma-infiltrating T cells after dendritic cell vaccination. The assay was immunoSEQ multiplex PCR, and TCRdb's table has in-frame clones only and misses some. The profile shows under 70,000 clones, around 86% of them singletons. The specimen comprised blood, sampled before dendritic cell vaccination. Receptors were obtained from a human donor with glioblastoma. The CDR3 runs from the conserved cysteine through the conserved F or W. Each record gives: V gene, D gene, J gene, clone size, CDR3 length, CDR3 protein, CDR3 DNA. D genes are given only for firm matches. Not every row has a clone size; where given, it reads once, few, many or a size class.

V: TRBV5-4
D: TRBD1
J: TRBJ2-7
size: -
length: 16
CDR3: CASSLFSGTENYEQYF
DNA: TGTGCCAGCAGCTTGTTTAGTGGGACAGAAAACTACGAGCAGTACTTC

V: TRBV7-2
D: -
J: TRBJ2-3
size: few
length: 17
CDR3: CASSPAFRTASTDTQYF
DNA: TGTGCCAGCAGCCCTGCCTTTCGAACAGCTTCCACAGATACGCAGTATTTT

V: TRBV7-7
D: TRBD2
J: TRBJ2-5
size: -
length: 16
CDR3: CASSLGTSGAWETQYF
DNA: TGTGCTAGCAGCTTAGGGACTAGCGGGGCTTGGGAGACCCAGTACTTC

V: TRBV20-1
D: -
J: TRBJ2-4
size: -
length: 11
CDR3: CSGQGRDIQYF
DNA: TGCAGTGGACAGGGGAGGGACATTCAGTACTTC

V: TRBV2
D: -
J: TRBJ2-7
size: -
length: 13
CDR3: CASSESGVHEQYF
DNA: TGTGCCAGCAGTGAGTCAGGGGTCCACGAGCAGTACTTC

V: TRBV9
D: -
J: TRBJ1-2
size: -
length: 17
CDR3: CASSVSGGARAVYGYTF
DNA: TGTGCCAGCAGCGTATCGGGCGGGGCCCGTGCGGTCTATGGCTACACCTTC

V: TRBV11-2
D: TRBD1
J: TRBJ1-1
size: -
length: 18
CDR3: CASSLVLGQGARNTEAFF
DNA: TGTGCCAGCAGCTTAGTTTTGGGACAGGGGGCCCGGAACACTGAAGCTTTCTTT

V: TRBV19
D: TRBD1
J: TRBJ2-7
size: few
length: 14
CDR3: CASSLGQGPYEQYF
DNA: TGTGCCAGTAGCCTCGGACAGGGCCCCTACGAGCAGTACTTC

V: TRBV4-2
D: TRBD1
J: TRBJ1-3
size: -
length: 13
CDR3: CASSQDLGTGRYF
DNA: TGTGCCAGCAGCCAAGATCTTGGGACAGGGAGGTATTTT

V: TRBV28
D: -
J: TRBJ1-2
size: few
length: 12
CDR3: CASSLGGYGYTF
DNA: TGTGCCAGCAGTTTAGGGGGGTATGGCTACACCTTC

V: TRBV29-1
D: -
J: TRBJ2-2
size: -
length: 13
CDR3: CSAGTTNTGELFF
DNA: TGCAGCGCCGGGACAACGAACACCGGGGAGCTGTTTTTT

V: TRBV7-2
D: TRBD2
J: TRBJ2-3
size: -
length: 15
CDR3: CASSHSSGGADTQYF
DNA: TGTGCCAGCAGCCATTCTAGCGGGGGGGCAGATACGCAGTATTTT

V: TRBV6-6
D: -
J: TRBJ1-6
size: -
length: 14
CDR3: CASSYGARYSPLHF
DNA: TGTGCCAGCAGTTACGGGGCGAGATATTCACCCCTCCACTTT

V: TRBV19
D: -
J: TRBJ2-3
size: -
length: 18
CDR3: CASSTTSAGSSSTDTQYF
DNA: TGTGCCAGTAGTACCACCTCCGCGGGGAGCTCTAGCACAGATACGCAGTATTTT

V: TRBV5-1
D: -
J: TRBJ1-1
size: once
length: 13
CDR3: CASSLGSGTQAFF
DNA: TGCGCCAGCAGCTTGGGATCAGGAACGCAAGCTTTCTTT

V: TRBV5-3
D: TRBD2
J: TRBJ2-7
size: few
length: 18
CDR3: CARSLRTSNGPALSQQYF
DNA: TGTGCCAGAAGCTTGCGGACTAGCAATGGCCCAGCCCTGTCTCAGCAGTACTTC

V: TRBV18
D: -
J: TRBJ2-7
size: -
length: 16
CDR3: CASSPGATRGDYEQYF
DNA: TGTGCCAGCTCACCGGGGGCCACTCGAGGCGACTACGAGCAGTACTTC

V: TRBV2
D: -
J: TRBJ1-2
size: -
length: 12
CDR3: CASSGQNIGYTF
DNA: TGTGCCAGCAGTGGGCAGAATATTGGCTACACCTTC

V: TRBV11-2
D: TRBD1
J: TRBJ1-4
size: -
length: 14
CDR3: CASSSQGVREKLFF
DNA: TGTGCCAGCAGCTCCCAGGGGGTCCGTGAAAAACTGTTTTTT

V: TRBV5-1
D: -
J: TRBJ1-5
size: many
length: 13
CDR3: CASSLGSHQPQHF
DNA: TGCGCCAGCAGCTTGGGCAGTCATCAGCCCCAGCATTTT

V: TRBV4-1
D: -
J: TRBJ2-3
size: once
length: 15
CDR3: CASSQEPFRGDTQYF
DNA: TGCGCCAGCAGCCAAGAACCCTTTAGAGGAGATACGCAGTATTTT

V: TRBV7-9
D: -
J: TRBJ2-5
size: -
length: 13
CDR3: CASSLGGGETQYF
DNA: TGTGCCAGCAGCCTGGGGGGAGGAGAGACCCAGTACTTC

V: TRBV29-1
D: -
J: TRBJ2-6
size: -
length: 15
CDR3: CSVEDRSSGANVLTF
DNA: TGCAGCGTTGAAGATCGGTCCTCTGGGGCCAACGTCCTGACTTTC

V: TRBV7-9
D: -
J: TRBJ1-1
size: -
length: 14
CDR3: CASSLIARGTEAFF
DNA: TGTGCCAGCAGCTTGATAGCCAGGGGTACTGAAGCTTTCTTT

V: TRBV2
D: -
J: TRBJ1-1
size: once
length: 12
CDR3: CASSVGFPEAFF
DNA: TGTGCCAGCAGTGTCGGTTTTCCTGAAGCTTTCTTT

V: TRBV7-9
D: TRBD2
J: TRBJ2-7
size: -
length: 16
CDR3: CASSLGSGTSSYEQYF
DNA: TGTGCCAGCAGCTTAGGCAGCGGGACTAGCAGTTACGAGCAGTACTTC

V: TRBV5-1
D: TRBD2
J: TRBJ2-2
size: -
length: 14
CDR3: CASSLSGGAGELFF
DNA: TGCGCCAGCAGCTTAAGCGGGGGGGCCGGGGAGCTGTTTTTT

V: TRBV5-1
D: TRBD1
J: TRBJ1-6
size: -
length: 17
CDR3: CASSLGTGLSYNSPLHF
DNA: TGCGCCAGCAGCTTGGGGACAGGACTATCCTATAATTCACCCCTCCACTTT

V: TRBV28
D: -
J: TRBJ2-5
size: -
length: 13
CDR3: CASSLPRGETQYF
DNA: TGTGCCAGCAGTTTACCCAGGGGTGAGACCCAGTACTTC

V: TRBV19
D: -
J: TRBJ1-2
size: -
length: 13
CDR3: CASSENRVNGYTF
DNA: TGTGCCAGTAGTGAAAACAGGGTTAATGGCTACACCTTC

V: TRBV29-1
D: -
J: TRBJ2-2
size: -
length: 11
CDR3: CSVERTGELFF
DNA: TGCAGCGTTGAGAGAACCGGGGAGCTGTTTTTT

V: TRBV7-2
D: TRBD1
J: TRBJ1-6
size: few
length: 14
CDR3: CASSLETGGSPLHF
DNA: TGTGCCAGCAGCTTAGAGACAGGGGGATCACCCCTCCACTTT

V: TRBV10-3
D: -
J: TRBJ2-7
size: -
length: 13
CDR3: CAITNRSSYEQYF
DNA: TGTGCCATCACCAATCGGAGCTCCTACGAGCAGTACTTC

V: TRBV10-3
D: -
J: TRBJ2-7
size: -
length: 14
CDR3: CAIAPRGSSYEQYF
DNA: TGTGCCATCGCGCCTCGGGGTTCGTCCTACGAGCAGTACTTC

V: TRBV28
D: TRBD2
J: TRBJ2-5
size: once
length: 18
CDR3: CASSQIAGGRGPMQTQYF
DNA: TGTGCCAGCAGTCAAATAGCGGGGGGCCGTGGTCCGATGCAGACCCAGTACTTC

V: TRBV7-9
D: TRBD1
J: TRBJ2-7
size: -
length: 16
CDR3: CASTTPGGTGAYEQYF
DNA: TGTGCCAGCACCACCCCGGGGGGGACAGGGGCCTACGAGCAGTACTTC

V: TRBV11-2
D: TRBD1
J: TRBJ2-1
size: -
length: 15
CDR3: CASSLPGTGPNEQFF
DNA: TGTGCCAGCAGCCTACCCGGGACAGGGCCCAATGAGCAGTTCTTC

V: TRBV5-1
D: -
J: TRBJ1-2
size: -
length: 16
CDR3: CASSSFTFGQGYGYTF
DNA: TGCGCCAGCAGCTCTTTTACATTTGGGCAGGGGTATGGCTACACCTTC

V: TRBV11-2
D: -
J: TRBJ1-2
size: -
length: 14
CDR3: CASSLSVTDYGYTF
DNA: TGTGCCAGCAGCTTATCTGTGACAGACTATGGCTACACCTTC

V: TRBV7-9
D: -
J: TRBJ1-3
size: -
length: 15
CDR3: CASSWGERTGNTIYF
DNA: TGTGCCAGCAGCTGGGGGGAGAGGACGGGAAACACCATATATTTT

V: TRBV6-1
D: -
J: TRBJ2-1
size: -
length: 15
CDR3: CASSEALRGFGEQFF
DNA: TGTGCCAGCAGTGAAGCGCTTCGGGGGTTTGGTGAGCAGTTCTTC

V: TRBV29-1
D: TRBD1
J: TRBJ2-7
size: -
length: 15
CDR3: CSVEGERGRTYEQYF
DNA: TGCAGCGTTGAAGGGGAAAGGGGGCGAACCTACGAGCAGTACTTC

V: TRBV19
D: TRBD1
J: TRBJ2-5
size: -
length: 13
CDR3: CASRIQGAETQYF
DNA: TGTGCCAGTAGAATTCAGGGGGCGGAGACCCAGTACTTC

V: TRBV6-1
D: TRBD1
J: TRBJ2-7
size: -
length: 14
CDR3: CASSWTGGNYEQYF
DNA: TGTGCCAGCAGTTGGACAGGGGGTAACTACGAGCAGTACTTC

V: TRBV5-1
D: TRBD2
J: TRBJ2-5
size: -
length: 15
CDR3: CASSRVAGGIETQYF
DNA: TGCGCCAGCAGTCGTGTAGCGGGGGGGATAGAGACCCAGTACTTC